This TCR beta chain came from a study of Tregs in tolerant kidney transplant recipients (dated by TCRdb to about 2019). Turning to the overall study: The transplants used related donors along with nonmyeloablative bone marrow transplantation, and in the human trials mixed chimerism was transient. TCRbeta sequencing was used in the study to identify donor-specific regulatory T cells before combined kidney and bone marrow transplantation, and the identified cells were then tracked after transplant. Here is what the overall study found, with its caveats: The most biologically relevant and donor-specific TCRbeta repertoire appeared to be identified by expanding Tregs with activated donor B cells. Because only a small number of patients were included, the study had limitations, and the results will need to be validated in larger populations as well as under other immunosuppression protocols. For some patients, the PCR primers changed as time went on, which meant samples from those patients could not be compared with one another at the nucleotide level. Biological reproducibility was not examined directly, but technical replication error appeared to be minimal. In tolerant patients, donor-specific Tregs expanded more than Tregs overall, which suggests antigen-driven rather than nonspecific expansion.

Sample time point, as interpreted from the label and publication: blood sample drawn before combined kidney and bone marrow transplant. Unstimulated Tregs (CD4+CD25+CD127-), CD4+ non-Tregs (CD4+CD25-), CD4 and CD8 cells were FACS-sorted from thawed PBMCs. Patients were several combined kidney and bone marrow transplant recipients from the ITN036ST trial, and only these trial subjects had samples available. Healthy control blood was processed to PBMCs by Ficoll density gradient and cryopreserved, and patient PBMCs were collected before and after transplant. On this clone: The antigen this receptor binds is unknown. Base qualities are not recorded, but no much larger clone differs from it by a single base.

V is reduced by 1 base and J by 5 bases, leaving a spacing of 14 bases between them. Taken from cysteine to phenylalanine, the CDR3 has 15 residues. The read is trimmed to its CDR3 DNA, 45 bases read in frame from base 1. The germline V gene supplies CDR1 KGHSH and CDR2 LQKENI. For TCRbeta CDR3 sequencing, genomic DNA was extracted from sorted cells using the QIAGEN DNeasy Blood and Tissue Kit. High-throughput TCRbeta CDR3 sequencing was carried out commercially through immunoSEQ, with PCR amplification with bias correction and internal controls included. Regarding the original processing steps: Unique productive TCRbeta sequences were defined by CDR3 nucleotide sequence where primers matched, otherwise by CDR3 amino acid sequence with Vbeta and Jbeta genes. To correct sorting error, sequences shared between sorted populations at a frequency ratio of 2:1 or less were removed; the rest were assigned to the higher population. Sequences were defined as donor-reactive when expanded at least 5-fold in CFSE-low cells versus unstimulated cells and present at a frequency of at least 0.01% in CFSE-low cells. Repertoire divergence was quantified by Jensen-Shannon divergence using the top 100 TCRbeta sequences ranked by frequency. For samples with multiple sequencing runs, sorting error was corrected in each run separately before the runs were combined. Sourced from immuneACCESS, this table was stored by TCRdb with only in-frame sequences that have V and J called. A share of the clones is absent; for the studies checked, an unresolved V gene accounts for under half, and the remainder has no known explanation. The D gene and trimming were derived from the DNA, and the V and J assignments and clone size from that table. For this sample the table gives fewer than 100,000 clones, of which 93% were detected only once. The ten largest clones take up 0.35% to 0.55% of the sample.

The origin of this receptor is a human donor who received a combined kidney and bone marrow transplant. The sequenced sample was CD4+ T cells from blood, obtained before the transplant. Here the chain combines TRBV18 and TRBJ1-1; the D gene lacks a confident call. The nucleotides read TGTGCCAGCTCACCACTTATTAGCACACGGACTGAAGCTTTCTTT. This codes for CASSPLISTRTEAFF.